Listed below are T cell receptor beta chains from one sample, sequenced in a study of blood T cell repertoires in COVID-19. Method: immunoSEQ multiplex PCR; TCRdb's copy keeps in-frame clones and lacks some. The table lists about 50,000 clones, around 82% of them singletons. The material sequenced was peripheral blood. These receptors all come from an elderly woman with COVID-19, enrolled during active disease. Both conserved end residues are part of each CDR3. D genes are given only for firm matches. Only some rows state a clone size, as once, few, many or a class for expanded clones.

CASSRDSPVDEQFF,TGCGCCAGCAGCAGGGACAGTCCGGTTGATGAGCAGTTCTTC,NA,TRBD1,14,TRBJ2-1,TRBV5-1
CASSNLRGPYYEQYF,TGTGCCAGCAGTAACTTGAGGGGGCCCTACTACGAGCAGTACTTC,NA,TRBD1,15,TRBJ2-7,TRBV28
CASSYSGANSPLHF,TGTGCCAGCAGTTACTCGGGGGCGAATTCACCCCTCCACTTT,NA,NA,14,TRBJ1-6,TRBV6-5
CASSIRGPNEKLFF,TGTGCCAGTAGTATAAGAGGGCCTAATGAAAAACTGTTTTTT,NA,NA,14,TRBJ1-4,TRBV19
CASSPLRSPNTEAFF,TGTGCCAGCAGCCCCCTGCGGTCGCCGAACACTGAAGCTTTCTTT,NA,NA,15,TRBJ1-1,TRBV3-1/TRBV3-2
CAWTRRGRLTEAFF,TGTGCCTGGACGCGGCGGGGGCGACTCACTGAAGCTTTCTTT,NA,NA,14,TRBJ1-1,TRBV30
CASSFGHYNEQFF,TGTGCCAGCAGTTTTGGGCATTACAATGAGCAGTTCTTC,NA,NA,13,TRBJ2-1,TRBV12-3/TRBV12-4
CASSLPQGVGGETQYF,TGCGCCAGCAGCCTGCCACAGGGGGTTGGGGGAGAGACCCAGTACTTC,NA,TRBD1,16,TRBJ2-5,TRBV5-1
CASSYPLESGNTIYF,TGTGCCAGCAGTTACCCCCTCGAGTCTGGAAACACCATATATTTT,NA,NA,15,TRBJ1-3,TRBV6-6
CASSFSRDRAGAGELFF,TGTGCCAGCAGCTTTTCCCGGGACAGGGCTGGAGCCGGGGAGCTGTTTTTT,NA,TRBD1,17,TRBJ2-2,TRBV7-8
CASSIGGLAVTDTQYF,TGTGCCAGCAGCATCGGTGGGCTAGCGGTCACAGATACGCAGTATTTT,few,TRBD2,16,TRBJ2-3,TRBV7-8
CAISESMGTGDEKLFF,TGTGCCATCAGTGAGTCTATGGGGACAGGGGACGAAAAACTGTTTTTT,NA,TRBD1,16,TRBJ1-4,TRBV10-3
CASSIGGTGAGELFF,TGTGCCAGTAGTATAGGAGGGACAGGGGCCGGGGAGCTGTTTTTT,few,TRBD1,15,TRBJ2-2,TRBV19
CAISPGLDNNEQFF,TGTGCCATCAGCCCGGGACTGGATAACAATGAGCAGTTCTTC,NA,NA,14,TRBJ2-1,TRBV10-3
CASSLVYGYTF,TGTGCCAGCAGCTTAGTATATGGCTACACCTTC,NA,NA,11,TRBJ1-2,TRBV7-2
CASSLGLAGVSTDTQYF,TGTGCCAGCAGCTTGGGACTAGCGGGAGTGAGCACAGATACGCAGTATTTT,NA,TRBD2,17,TRBJ2-3,TRBV11-2
CASSQTPGSGREKLFF,TGTGCCAGCAGCCAAACTCCGGGATCTGGTAGAGAAAAACTGTTTTTT,NA,NA,16,TRBJ1-4,TRBV3-1/TRBV3-2
CASRVGTSLLVAGELFF,TGTGCCAGCAGAGTCGGGACAAGTTTGCTTGTGGCCGGGGAGCTGTTTTTT,NA,NA,17,TRBJ2-2,TRBV2
CASSLFVYPDYGYTF,TGTGCCAGCAGTTTGTTCGTCTATCCGGACTATGGCTACACCTTC,NA,NA,15,TRBJ1-2,TRBV28
CASSLGLGAENTEAFF,TGCGCCAGCAGCTTGGGGTTGGGGGCCGAGAACACTGAAGCTTTCTTT,NA,NA,16,TRBJ1-1,TRBV5-1
CASSSDSMNTEAFF,TGCGCCAGCAGCTCCGACAGTATGAACACTGAAGCTTTCTTT,NA,NA,14,TRBJ1-1,TRBV5-1
CASSQPRDILSNTQYF,TGTGCCAGCAGTCAGCCCCGGGACATCCTCTCGAATACGCAGTATTTT,NA,NA,16,TRBJ2-3,TRBV28
CASSLRRESYEQYF,TGTGCCAGCAGTTTGCGGCGGGAGTCCTACGAGCAGTACTTC,NA,TRBD2,14,TRBJ2-7,TRBV27
CASSSDRTNSPLHF,TGTGCCAGCAGTTCGGACAGGACCAATTCACCCCTCCACTTT,medium-sized,TRBD1,14,TRBJ1-6,TRBV27
CASSQGRNTGELFF,TGCGCCAGCAGCCAGGGCAGGAACACCGGGGAGCTGTTTTTT,NA,NA,14,TRBJ2-2,TRBV4-1
CASSLSTGGLPKGYTF,TGTGCCAGTAGTCTCAGTACAGGGGGTCTCCCTAAGGGCTACACCTTC,NA,TRBD1,16,TRBJ1-2,TRBV19
CASSLDRASDQPQHF,TGTGCCAGCAGCTTGGACAGGGCTTCAGATCAGCCCCAGCATTTT,NA,TRBD1,15,TRBJ1-5,TRBV7-8
CASSYDAGQPEAFF,TGTGCCAGCAGTTACGATGCAGGGCAGCCTGAAGCTTTCTTT,NA,NA,14,TRBJ1-1,TRBV6-5
CASSFGTSEQYF,TGTGCCAGCAGTTTTGGGACTAGCGAGCAGTACTTC,NA,TRBD2,12,TRBJ2-7,TRBV12-3/TRBV12-4
CASSSVRDSSNQPQHF,TGTGCCAGTAGTTCAGTCCGGGACAGTAGCAATCAGCCCCAGCATTTT,once,TRBD1,16,TRBJ1-5,TRBV19
CASSRIDQPQHF,TGTGCCAGCAGCCGAATAGATCAGCCCCAGCATTTT,NA,NA,12,TRBJ1-5,TRBV12-3/TRBV12-4
CASSLDRGLNTIYF,TGTGCCAGCAGCTTAGACAGGGGGCTAAACACCATATATTTT,NA,TRBD1,14,TRBJ1-3,TRBV7-2
CAISEGTGRNSPLHF,TGTGCCATCAGTGAGGGGACAGGGAGAAATTCACCCCTCCACTTT,NA,TRBD1,15,TRBJ1-6,TRBV10-3
CASSGDRGDYEQYF,TGTGCCAGCAGTGGGGACAGGGGAGACTACGAGCAGTACTTC,NA,TRBD1,14,TRBJ2-7,TRBV2
CAWRLGGGKSFF,TGTGCCTGGAGGTTGGGGGGGGGTAAATCTTTCTTT,NA,NA,12,TRBJ1-1,TRBV30
CASSLSIGLAGGGMFGSSYNEQFF,TGTGCCAGCAGTTTAAGTATCGGGCTAGCGGGGGGAGGTATGTTCGGGTCCTCCTACAATGAGCAGTTCTTC,NA,TRBD2,24,TRBJ2-1,TRBV28
CASSYPQGGNHQYF,TGTGCCAGCAGCTATCCTCAGGGGGGTAATCATCAGTACTTC,NA,NA,14,TRBJ2-4,TRBV5-5
CASSFSGSTHEQYF,TGTGCCAGCAGCTTTAGCGGGAGCACGCACGAGCAGTACTTC,few,TRBD2,14,TRBJ2-7,TRBV7-9
CASSELPGTAIYGYTF,TGTGCCAGCAGTGAGCTTCCCGGGACTGCCATCTATGGCTACACCTTC,NA,NA,16,TRBJ1-2,TRBV6-4
CASRRTGVEQYF,TGTGCCAGCAGAAGGACAGGGGTCGAGCAGTACTTC,NA,TRBD1,12,TRBJ2-7,TRBV6-5
CASSQGGAGPSYNEQFF,TGTGCCAGCAGCCAAGGCGGGGCGGGCCCCTCCTACAATGAGCAGTTCTTC,NA,NA,17,TRBJ2-1,TRBV14
CASRGLDRVNEQYF,TGTGCCAGCAGGGGACTTGACAGGGTTAACGAGCAGTACTTC,NA,NA,14,TRBJ2-7,TRBV6-5
CASSLARSGPEAFF,TGTGCCAGCAGCTTAGCCAGGTCAGGTCCTGAAGCTTTCTTT,NA,NA,14,TRBJ1-1,TRBV28
CASSVAPGQGNSPLHF,TGTGCCAGCAGCGTAGCGCCGGGACAGGGGAATTCACCCCTCCACTTT,NA,TRBD1,16,TRBJ1-6,TRBV9
CASSLEGGLSYEQYF,TGTGCCAGCAGTTTGGAGGGAGGCCTCTCCTACGAGCAGTACTTC,NA,NA,15,TRBJ2-7,TRBV6-5
CASSSQAASNTDTQYF,TGTGCCAGCAGCTCCCAAGCTGCGTCTAACACAGATACGCAGTATTTT,NA,NA,16,TRBJ2-3,TRBV14
CASSPQGALNTEAFF,TGTGCCAGCAGCCCCCAGGGGGCTTTGAACACTGAAGCTTTCTTT,few,TRBD1,15,TRBJ1-1,TRBV7-9
CASSLIGGFKEQYF,TGTGCCAGCAGTCTCATCGGAGGGTTTAAGGAGCAGTACTTC,NA,NA,14,TRBJ2-7,TRBV28
CASTPGASGNTIYF,TGTGCCAGCACGCCTGGGGCATCTGGAAACACCATATATTTT,once,NA,14,TRBJ1-3,TRBV5-6
CSVEGQNGLNTEAFF,TGCAGCGTTGAAGGACAAAACGGATTAAACACTGAAGCTTTCTTT,many,NA,15,TRBJ1-1,TRBV29-1
CASSHTGTGGTEAFF,TGCGCCAGCAGCCACACCGGGACAGGTGGTACTGAAGCTTTCTTT,NA,TRBD1,15,TRBJ1-1,TRBV4-1
CASATGGGQPQHF,TGTGCCAGTGCCACAGGGGGCGGACAGCCCCAGCATTTT,once,TRBD1,13,TRBJ1-5,TRBV19
CASSWAGNTEAFF,TGCGCCAGCAGCTGGGCAGGGAACACTGAAGCTTTCTTT,NA,NA,13,TRBJ1-1,TRBV5-1
CASSPPTSGGADTQYF,TGTGCCAGCTCACCACCGACTAGCGGGGGGGCAGATACGCAGTATTTT,NA,TRBD2,16,TRBJ2-3,TRBV18
CASSNLAGVGEQYF,TGTGCCAGCAGCAACCTAGCGGGAGTCGGCGAGCAGTACTTC,NA,TRBD2,14,TRBJ2-7,TRBV7-2
CSAIGQGQETQYF,TGCAGCGCGATCGGACAGGGCCAAGAGACCCAGTACTTC,few,TRBD1,13,TRBJ2-5,TRBV29-1
CASSLDSYNSPLHF,TGTGCCAGCAGCTTAGACAGCTATAATTCACCCCTCCACTTT,NA,NA,14,TRBJ1-6,TRBV7-9
CASSYSLRRGHTGYTF,TGTGCCAGCAGTTACTCGCTCCGCAGGGGGCATACGGGCTACACCTTC,NA,TRBD1,16,TRBJ1-2,TRBV6-5
CASSPARKTENIQYF,TGTGCCAGCTCACCCGCTCGGAAGACAGAAAACATTCAGTACTTC,NA,NA,15,TRBJ2-4,TRBV18